This entry is about one T cell receptor (beta chain). This sample stems from a study of T cell changes during pregnancy in multiple sclerosis. The table came from immunoSEQ multiplex PCR; TCRdb's copy has only in-frame clones and leaves some out. The sample has approximately 60,000 clones; approximately 93% are singletons. CDR1 is LNHNV and CDR2 is YYDKDF in the germline V gene (reference sequence). V shed 0 bases and J 7 bases; nucleotides not matched to a gene: 6. CDR3 length: 15 residues. This sequence originates from a female donor with multiple sclerosis, enrolled in a pregnancy study. The chain is built from TRBV15 and TRBJ1-1; 9 bases line up with TRBD1. The starting material was CD8+ T cells from peripheral blood mononuclear cells, obtained in the second trimester of pregnancy. This chain's CDR3 is CATSRERTGENEAFF. The CDR3 DNA sequence: TGTGCCACCAGCAGAGAAAGGACAGGGGAGAATGAAGCTTTCTTT.